Following are 22 T cell receptor beta chains from one sample sequenced in a study of CD8 T cells in ankylosing spondylitis. TCRdb re-derived calls from the 5' RACE reads in MiXCR, one entry per CDR3 protein. The sample holds approximately 250,000 distinct CDR3 sequences, about 24% seen once. Sample: blood, either unsorted or a sorted T cell fraction (not recorded which). Every receptor here comes from a male donor with ankylosing spondylitis or in good health (not recorded which).

This clonotype has ten or more counts. The gene calls are TRBV24-1 and TRBJ2-1, with a tentative D call TRBD2 (6 bases). Trimming left V 7 bases short and J 8 bases short, with 23 bases between. From germline, CDR1 is KGHDR and CDR2 SFDVKD. This CDR3 contains 16 residues. The CDR3 nucleotides are TGTGCCACCAGCGCGGGGAGGAGTTGGAGTCAGGATGAGCAGTTCTTC. As protein: CATSAGRSWSQDEQFF.

This clonotype showed up many times. This rearrangement joins TRBV15 to TRBJ2-3; TRBD1 or TRBD2 may be the D gene (6 bases each). CDR3 length: 14 residues. Germline V gene sequence: CDR1 LNHNV, CDR2 YYDKDF (reference sequence). Trimming removed 5 bases at V and 1 base at J, with 10 bases between. For the CDR3, the DNA is TGTGCCACCAGCGCGGGACATGGCACAGATACGCAGTATTTT. The encoded protein is CATSAGHGTDTQYF.

V is TRBV6-5 and J is TRBJ1-1; D is ambiguous. Between the trimmed V and J ends, which lost 4 bases and 1 base, there was a span of 13 bases. There are 15 residues in the CDR3. Germline lookup yields CDR1 MNHEY and CDR2 SVGAGI. This CDR3 is CASSSGLSTNTEAFF. In nucleotides, the CDR3 is TGTGCCAGCAGTTCTGGGCTATCCACGAACACTGAAGCTTTCTTT.

This clonotype was detected only once. The chain combines TRBV2 with TRBJ2-1; D remains unclear. CDR3 size: 13 residues. Germline V lookup: CDR1 SNHLY, CDR2 FYNNEI. V shed 3 bases and J shed 4 bases, with 7 bases lying between them. The CDR3 sequence: CASSEDRYNEQFF. The CDR3 DNA reads TGTGCCAGCAGTGAGGACCGATACAATGAGCAGTTCTTC.

J is TRBJ2-3 and V is TRBV10-3; 12 bases align to TRBD2. CDR1 is ENHRY and CDR2 is SYGVKD in the germline V gene. The CDR3 has 14 residues. V lost 10 bases, J lost 3 bases, and 5 bases stayed unmatched. CDR3 bases: TGTGCCACCCGGACTAGCGGGGAAACAGATACGCAGTATTTT. It translates to CATRTSGETDTQYF.

This clonotype was counted ten times or more. This chain joins TRBV6-1 and TRBJ2-1; D assignment may be TRBD1 or TRBD2 (5 bases each). In germline, CDR1 is MNHNS, CDR2 SASEGT. CDR3 length equals 15 residues. V lost 7 bases and J lost 0, with 13 bases in between. Here the CDR3 reads CASTFSGSSYNEQFF. The CDR3 DNA sequence: TGTGCCAGCACCTTTTCAGGGAGCTCCTACAATGAGCAGTTCTTC.

This chain joins TRBV7-2 and TRBJ2-3; D is unclear. Trimming removed 0 bases at V and 4 bases at J, with 5 bases between. The CDR3 consists of 13 residues. Germline V gives CDR1 SGHTA, CDR2 FQGNSA. CDR3 region: CASSLAKADTQYF. CDR3 nucleotides: TGTGCCAGCAGCTTAGCGAAGGCAGATACGCAGTATTTT.

This clonotype came up many times. The rearrangement links TRBV9 to TRBJ2-7; 10 nucleotides align to TRBD2. This CDR3 is 16 amino acids long. J lost 3 bases, V lost 4 bases, and 10 bases had no gene match. The germline CDR1 and CDR2 sequences are SGDLS and YYNGEE. CDR3 coding DNA: TGTGCCAGCAGCTTAACTGCGGGACTAGCGCGCTACGAGCAGTACTTC. Its protein is CASSLTAGLARYEQYF.

The chain recombines TRBV28 with TRBJ2-3; tentative D call: TRBD2 (7 bases). CDR1 is MDHEN, CDR2 SYDVKM, per germline. The CDR3 sequence is 18 residues long. V lost 6 bases to trimming and J lost 3 bases, with 25 bases between them. Here the CDR3 reads CASRSWARRGGRTDTQYF. In DNA, the CDR3 is TGTGCCAGCAGGTCTTGGGCTCGGCGCGGGGGCCGAACAGATACGCAGTATTTT. Filled out from reference TRBV28 and TRBJ2-3, the complete variable domain reads DVKVTQSSRYLVKRTGEKVFLECVQDMDHENMFWYRQDPGLGLRLIYFSYDVKMKEKGDIPEGYSVSREKKERFSLILESASTNQTSMYLCASRSWARRGGRTDTQYFGPGTRLTVL.

This clonotype was seen at least ten times. This chain links TRBV24-1 with TRBJ2-2; 7 positions match TRBD2. Trimming cost V 4 bases and J 5 bases; bases outside gene matches: 9. The CDR3 sequence is 16 residues long. Germline CDR1 and CDR2: KGHDR and SFDVKD. This CDR3 is CATSDPVRGETGELFF. As DNA, the CDR3 is TGTGCCACCAGTGACCCCGTTCGGGGGGAAACCGGGGAGCTGTTTTTT.

The genes are TRBV9 and TRBJ2-2, with a weak D call TRBD2 (5 bases). V was clipped by 0 bases and J by 7 bases, with 19 bases between them. This CDR3 spans 17 amino acids. Germline lookup yields CDR1 SGDLS and CDR2 YYNGEE. The CDR3 here is CASSVDQPPSRGGELFF. For the CDR3, the DNA is TGTGCCAGCAGCGTAGACCAGCCTCCTAGCCGGGGCGGGGAGCTGTTTTTT.

This clonotype was counted between two and nine times. DNA of the CDR3: TGTGCCAGCAGTTTCCTGCCCTTTGGGAGCAATCAGCCCCAGCATTTT. This encodes CASSFLPFGSNQPQHF. This chain uses TRBV6-5 with TRBJ1-5, with unresolved D. The CDR3 totals 16 residues. V was pared by 4 bases and J by 1 base, with 14 bases between. Per the germline V gene, CDR1 is MNHEY and CDR2 is SVGAGI.

Worth noting for this clonotype: The junction and the germline gene differ at one end; a read error may be behind it. The gene calls are TRBV12-3 or TRBV12-4 and TRBJ2-7; D perhaps matches TRBD1 (6 bases). CDR3 length: 11 amino acids. The DNA of the CDR3 is TGTGCCAGCAGTTTAGGGGACACCCTCAACTTC. It is translated as CASSLGDTLNF.

This clonotype was seen many times. V usage is TRBV12-3 or TRBV12-4 and J usage is TRBJ2-3; TRBD1 agrees at 7 bases. The junction had 8 bases not matched to a gene; V was cut back by 6 bases and J by 2 bases. The CDR3 has 15 amino acids. Written as DNA, the CDR3 is TGTGCCAGCAGCCAACAGGGGAAGGTCACAGATACGCAGTATTTT. It encodes CASSQQGKVTDTQYF.

There are a few counts of this clonotype. The chain links TRBV29-1 to TRBJ1-1; D uncertain. V dropped 2 bases and J dropped 3 bases, with 10 bases sitting between them. CDR1 and CDR2 from the germline V gene are SQVTM and ANQGSEA. The length of the CDR3 is 13 residues. The CDR3: CSVERLMDTEAFF. CDR3 nucleotides: TGCAGCGTTGAACGTCTTATGGACACTGAAGCTTTCTTT.

This clonotype was detected only a few times. V gene TRBV6-1 combines with J gene TRBJ2-7; TRBD2 is a possible D gene (6 bases). Germline V gene sequence: CDR1 MNHNS, CDR2 SASEGT. The CDR3 length is 15 residues. Trimming took 6 bases from V and 5 from J, leaving 20 bases between them. This chain's CDR3 is CASSPRRGSYHEQYF. As DNA, the CDR3 is TGTGCCAGCAGCCCCAGGAGGGGATCTTACCACGAGCAGTACTTC.

Ten or more counts support this clonotype. J is TRBJ2-5 and V is TRBV20-1; perhaps TRBD1 as D (5 bases). The germline CDR1 and CDR2 sequences are DFQATT and SNEGSKA (reference sequence). CDR3 length: 12 amino acids. The V gene lost 5 bases and the J gene lost 5 bases, with 12 bases spanning the gap. CDR3 in DNA: TGCAGTGCTCCAGGGTTGTGGGAGACCCAGTACTTC. Translating gives CSAPGLWETQYF.

This clonotype was recorded at least ten times. The V gene is TRBV5-1, the J gene TRBJ2-5; D ambiguous. The CDR3 contains 11 residues. Germline V gene data show CDR1 as SGHRS and CDR2 as YFSETQ. V was pared by 3 bases and J by 0 bases, with 0 bases between. CDR3 in amino acids: CASSYQETQYF. The CDR3 bases are TGCGCCAGCAGCTACCAAGAGACCCAGTACTTC.

The rearrangement links TRBV20-1 to TRBJ2-3; 8 nucleotides agree with TRBD2. The CDR3 loop spans 12 amino acids. V dropped 7 bases and J dropped 4; count of bases not matched to a gene: 4. Germline loops: CDR1 DFQATT, CDR2 SNEGSKA (reference sequence). CDR3 in amino acids: CSGAGGPDTQYF. CDR3 sequence (DNA): TGCAGTGGGGCGGGGGGACCAGATACGCAGTATTTT.

This clonotype was counted ten times or more. The genes are TRBV15 and TRBJ2-7, with D hard to call. In germline, CDR1 is LNHNV, CDR2 YYDKDF (reference sequence). The ends were cut back, 0 bases at V and 2 bases at J, with 2 bases in the middle. The CDR3 runs 12 residues. CDR3 bases: TGTGCCACCAGCAGAGAGACCTACGAGCAGTACTTC. Protein product: CATSRETYEQYF.

This chain connects TRBV12-3 or TRBV12-4 to TRBJ2-7; D not certain. With 0 bases removed from V and 6 bases from J, the gap between germline ends came to 9 bases. This CDR3 spans 13 amino acids. CDR3: CASSLAEALEQYF. DNA for the CDR3: TGTGCCAGCAGTTTAGCGGAAGCCCTCGAGCAGTACTTC.

This clonotype came up many times. The chain employs TRBV12-3 or TRBV12-4 and TRBJ2-2; no firm D call. Trimming left V 5 bases short and J 5 bases short, with 12 bases between. The CDR3 has 14 amino acids. The CDR3 sequence: CASSPPSSTGELFF. The CDR3 DNA is TGTGCCAGCAGTCCACCCAGTAGTACCGGGGAGCTGTTTTTT.